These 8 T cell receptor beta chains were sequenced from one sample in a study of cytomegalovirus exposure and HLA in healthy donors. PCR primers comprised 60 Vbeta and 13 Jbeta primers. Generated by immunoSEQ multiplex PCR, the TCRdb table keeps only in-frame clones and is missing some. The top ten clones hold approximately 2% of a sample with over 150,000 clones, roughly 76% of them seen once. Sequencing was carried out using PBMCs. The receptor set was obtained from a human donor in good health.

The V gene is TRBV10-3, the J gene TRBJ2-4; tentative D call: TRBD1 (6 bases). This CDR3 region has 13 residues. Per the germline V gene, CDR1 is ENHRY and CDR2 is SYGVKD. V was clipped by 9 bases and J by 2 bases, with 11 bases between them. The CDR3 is CAIRDTTKNIQYF. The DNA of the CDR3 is TGTGCCATAAGGGACACTACCAAAAACATTCAGTACTTC.

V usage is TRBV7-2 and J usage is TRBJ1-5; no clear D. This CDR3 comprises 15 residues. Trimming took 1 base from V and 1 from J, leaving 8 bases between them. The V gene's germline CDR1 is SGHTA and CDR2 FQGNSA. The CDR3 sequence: CASSLVTGSNQPQHF. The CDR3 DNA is TGTGCCAGCAGCTTAGTTACGGGAAGCAATCAGCCCCAGCATTTT.

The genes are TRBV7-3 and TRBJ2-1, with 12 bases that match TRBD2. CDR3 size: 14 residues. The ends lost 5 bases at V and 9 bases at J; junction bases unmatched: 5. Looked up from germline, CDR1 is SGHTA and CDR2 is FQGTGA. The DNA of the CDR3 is TGTGCCAGCAGCCCTAGCGGGAGGGGTATTGAGCAGTTCTTC. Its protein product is CASSPSGRGIEQFF.

The CDR3 spells CASSDRSRGFPEAFF. Written as DNA, the CDR3 is TGTGCCAGCAGCGACCGAAGCAGGGGGTTCCCTGAAGCTTTCTTT. The V gene is TRBV7-6, the J gene TRBJ1-1; 7 bases are a match to TRBD1. Germline V gives CDR1 SGHVS, CDR2 FNYEAQ. This CDR3 is built from 15 residues. V was pared by 5 bases and J by 6 bases, with 12 bases of the junction left unmatched.

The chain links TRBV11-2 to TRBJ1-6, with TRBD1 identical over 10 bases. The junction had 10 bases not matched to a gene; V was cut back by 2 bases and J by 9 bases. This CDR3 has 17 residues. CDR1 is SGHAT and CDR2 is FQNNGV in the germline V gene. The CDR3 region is CASSLTLDRGYGSPLHF. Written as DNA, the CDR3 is TGTGCCAGCAGCTTAACTTTGGACAGGGGGTACGGTTCACCCCTCCACTTT. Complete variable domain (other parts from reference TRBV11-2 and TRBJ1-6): EAGVAQSPRYKIIEKRQSVAFWCNPISGHATLYWYQQILGQGPKLLIQFQNNGVVDDSQLPKDRFSAERLKGVDSTLKIQPAKLEDSAVYLCASSLTLDRGYGSPLHFGNGTRLTVT.

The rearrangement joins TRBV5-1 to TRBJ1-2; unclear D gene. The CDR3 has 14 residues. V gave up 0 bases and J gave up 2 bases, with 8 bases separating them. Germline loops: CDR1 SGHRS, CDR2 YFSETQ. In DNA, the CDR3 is TGCGCCAGCAGCTTGGACAGTGAGAACTATGGCTACACCTTC. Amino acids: CASSLDSENYGYTF.

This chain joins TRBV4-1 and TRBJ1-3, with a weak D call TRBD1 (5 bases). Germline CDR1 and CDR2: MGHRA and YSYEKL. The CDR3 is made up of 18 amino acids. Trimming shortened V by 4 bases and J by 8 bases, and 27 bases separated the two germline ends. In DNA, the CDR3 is TGCGCCAGCAGCCTGTTGTCCCGGGGCGGGGAGTACCGGGACACCATATATTTT. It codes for CASSLLSRGGEYRDTIYF.

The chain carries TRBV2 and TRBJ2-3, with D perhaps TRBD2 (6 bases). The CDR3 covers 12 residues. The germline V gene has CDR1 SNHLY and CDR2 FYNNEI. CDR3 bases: TGTGCTCCCCGCGGGGTCACAGATACGCAGTATTTT. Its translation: CAPRGVTDTQYF.